This T cell receptor (beta chain) was observed in a study of regulatory T cells in long-lasting Graves disease. Study outcomes and limitations: TRBV28 was favored in persistent disease, as were TRBJ1-2 and TRBJ2-5.

Germline CDR1 GTSNPN, CDR2 SVGIG (reference sequence). This CDR3 has 12 amino acids. V shed 6 bases and J shed 4 bases, with 10 bases lying between them. The time point: persistent/refractory GD, antithyroid drugs over 5 years with positive TRAb. With RNA extracted from PBMCs as input, the TCR library was made. The EDTA tubes were filled with roughly 10 milliliters of drawn peripheral blood. The TCR beta library used iRepertoire HTBI primers with Arm-PCR amplification of CDR3. TCRdb called the multiplex PCR reads again in MiXCR, with one record for every CDR3 protein. The sample contains 300,000 to 400,000 distinct CDR3 sequences, less than 20% of which appear only once. Remarks on this clonotype: Antigen specificity is unknown.

This chain uses TRBV30 with TRBJ1-3, with D perhaps TRBD1 (5 bases). The source was peripheral blood mononuclear cells (PBMCs), collected when the disease was refractory, from a patient treated with antithyroid drugs. This TCR was sampled from a female donor with Graves disease. The CDR3 bases are TGTGCCTGTAGCGGGGGAGGAAACACCATATATTTT. As protein: CACSGGGNTIYF.